This passage covers 32 T cell receptor beta chains from one sample sequenced in a study of cytomegalovirus exposure and HLA in healthy donors. The PCR ran on 60 Vbeta and 13 Jbeta primers. Produced via immunoSEQ multiplex PCR; TCRdb's table is partial and in-frame only. The data contain approximately 50,000 clones, around 81% of them seen just once; the ten biggest clones take up approximately 2.3%. Sequenced sample: PBMCs. The receptors shown here come from a boy aged 5-17 years in good health and CMV-seropositive.

V usage is TRBV4-1 and J usage is TRBJ2-7; TRBD1 agrees at 9 bases. Germline CDR1 MGHRA, CDR2 YSYEKL. J gave up 2 bases and V 3 bases, and 5 bases lay outside the gene matches. The CDR3 is 15 residues long. The chain's CDR3 is CASSQPGQGTYEQYF. CDR3 bases: TGCGCCAGCAGCCAGCCGGGACAGGGTACCTACGAGCAGTACTTC.

The chain employs TRBV19 and TRBJ1-2; D call uncertain. Germline values: CDR1 LNHDA, CDR2 SQIVND (reference sequence). The CDR3 loop spans 10 amino acids. Trimming left V 10 bases short and J 4 bases short, with 7 bases between. This CDR3 reads CATMSYGYTF. CDR3 sequence (DNA): TGTGCCACTATGAGCTATGGCTACACCTTC.

This chain links TRBV18 with TRBJ2-7, with 8 bases identical to TRBD1. The V gene's germline CDR1 is KGHSH and CDR2 LQKENI. After removal of 6 bases from V and 2 bases from J, the junction contained 6 bases not matched to a gene. There are 14 residues in the CDR3. The CDR3 region has the DNA TGTGCCAGCTCCCCGACAGGGGATCCCTACGAGCAGTACTTC. Protein product: CASSPTGDPYEQYF.

This clone has more than one count but fewer than ten. The gene calls are TRBV10-2 and TRBJ2-1; TRBD2 matches 8 bases. The CDR3 is 14 residues long. V lost 7 bases and J lost 5; bases outside the gene matches: 7. Germline CDR1 WSHSY, CDR2 SAAADI. The CDR3 bases are TGCGCCAGCACCTGGCGGGGGGCAAACAATGAGCAGTTCTTC. It specifies CASTWRGANNEQFF.

This chain's CDR3 is CASGLGGGRGQYF. The CDR3 bases are TGTGCTAGTGGTTTGGGGGGCGGGAGGGGGCAGTACTTC. This chain connects TRBV12-5 to TRBJ2-7; the match to TRBD2 covers 9 bases. CDR1 and CDR2 (germline): LGHNT, FRNRAP. This CDR3 region has 13 residues. V was clipped by 1 base and J by 9 bases; unmatched bases: 4.

Written as DNA, the CDR3 is TGTGCCAGCAGTTACCAGGAAACAGATACGCAGTATTTT. Its translation: CASSYQETDTQYF. The chain recombines TRBV6-5 with TRBJ2-3; no reliable D call. V lost 2 bases and J 3 bases, leaving 6 bases between the germline ends. CDR1 is MNHEY, CDR2 SVGAGI, per germline. This CDR3 is built from 13 residues.

The chain combines TRBV19 with TRBJ1-5; D is possibly TRBD1 (6 bases). Germline loops: CDR1 LNHDA, CDR2 SQIVND (reference sequence). The V end was cut by 10 bases, the J end by 10 bases, with 26 bases between. CDR3 length: 15 residues. Here the CDR3 reads CATTNFRDNRRPQHF. The CDR3 nucleotides read TGTGCCACCACGAATTTCCGGGACAACAGGCGACCCCAGCATTTT.

The gene calls are TRBV7-9 and TRBJ2-3, with D possibly TRBD1 on 6 matching bases. Germline CDR1 SEHNR, CDR2 FQNEAQ (reference sequence). The CDR3 is 15 amino acids. The V and J ends lost 4 bases and 5 bases respectively, with 16 bases between them. The CDR3 reads CASSSLEGGRDTQYF. The CDR3 nucleotides are TGTGCCAGCAGCTCCCTAGAAGGGGGAAGAGATACGCAGTATTTT.

The count of this clone is one. The V gene is TRBV29-1, the J gene TRBJ1-1; possible D gene TRBD1, 5 bases. The CDR3 extends over 13 amino acids. Germline CDR1 SQVTM, CDR2 ANQGSEA. V gave up 7 bases and J gave up 0 bases, with 12 bases separating them. Written as DNA, the CDR3 is TGCAGCGCTGGGGGGATAATGAACACTGAAGCTTTCTTT. Translation: CSAGGIMNTEAFF.

CDR3 nucleotides: TGTGCCAGCAGCTGGGGCCTTGAAGCTTTCTTT. It specifies CASSWGLEAFF. The chain recombines TRBV7-9 with TRBJ1-1; D may be TRBD1 (5 bases). Trimming left V 4 bases short and J 7 bases short, with 7 bases between. CDR1 and CDR2 from the germline V gene are SEHNR and FQNEAQ (reference sequence). The CDR3 runs to 11 residues.

The CDR3, as DNA: TGTGCCATCAGTGAGTCACATAAAGAGACCCAGTACTTC. Protein product: CAISESHKETQYF. The V and J genes are TRBV10-3 and TRBJ2-5; D gene unclear. From germline, CDR1 is ENHRY and CDR2 SYGVKD. The V gene lost 0 bases and the J gene lost 3 bases, with 5 bases spanning the gap. The length of the CDR3 is 13 residues.

V is TRBV5-5 and J is TRBJ2-4; 7 nucleotides align to TRBD1. This CDR3 has 17 residues. V was clipped by 5 bases and J by 0 bases; unmatched bases: 11. CDR1 SGHKS and CDR2 YYEKEE come from the germline V gene (reference sequence). The CDR3 sequence is CASRAGTAALAKNIQYF. In DNA, the CDR3 is TGTGCCAGCAGGGCCGGGACAGCGGCTTTAGCCAAAAACATTCAGTACTTC.

The table lists this clone with a few counts. CDR3 loop: CASSLEVGLAGIHTQYF. CDR3 sequence (DNA): TGTGCCAGCAGCTTAGAGGTCGGGCTAGCGGGGATTCATACGCAGTATTTT. This chain uses TRBV7-2 with TRBJ2-3, with 9 bases identical to TRBD2. The germline CDR1 and CDR2 sequences are SGHTA and FQGNSA. CDR3 length: 17 residues. With 1 base clipped from V and 7 bases from J, the junction kept 12 bases outside the gene matches.

The chain carries TRBV12-5 and TRBJ1-3, with 7 bases aligning to TRBD1. Germline V gene sequence: CDR1 LGHNT, CDR2 FRNRAP. This CDR3 comprises 15 residues. V was pared by 2 bases and J by 3 bases, with 4 bases of the junction left unmatched. CDR3: CASGLRTGVGNTIYF. CDR3 nucleotides: TGTGCTAGTGGTTTGAGAACAGGGGTTGGAAACACCATATATTTT.

This clone was seen a few times. The chain employs TRBV6-5 and TRBJ2-3, with a tentative D call TRBD2 (6 bases). CDR3 length equals 15 residues. V lost 5 bases and J lost 4, with 16 bases in between. CDR1 and CDR2 (germline): MNHEY, SVGAGI. The CDR3 bases are TGTGCCAGCAGTAAAAGCGGAGGGTCCCCAGATACGCAGTATTTT. Residues: CASSKSGGSPDTQYF.

This chain uses TRBV2 with TRBJ1-5, with TRBD1 as a possible D gene (6 bases). This CDR3 is 13 amino acids long. The germline V gene encodes CDR1 SNHLY and CDR2 FYNNEI. The V end was cut by 9 bases, the J end by 1 base, with 10 bases between. The CDR3 bases are TGTGCCAGTGCACAGGGAAGCAATCAGCCCCAGCATTTT. It is translated as CASAQGSNQPQHF.

A few counts support this clone. The V and J genes are TRBV6-1 and TRBJ2-5, with TRBD1 as a possible D gene (6 bases). The DNA end is a closer match to TRBJ2-7, so the J assignment may be wrong. Germline assignment: CDR1 MNHNS and CDR2 SASEGT. The length of the CDR3 is 15 residues. Written as DNA, the CDR3 is TGTGCCAGCAGTGATTATACAGGGAGATCCTACGAGCAGTACTTC. Translating it yields CASSDYTGRSYEQYF.

Concerning this clone itself: Sequence at one end of the junction differs from germline and may be a read error. This rearrangement joins TRBV7-9 to TRBJ2-3; perhaps TRBD1 as D (6 bases). The CDR3 has 15 residues. Germline V gene lookup returns CDR1 SEHNR and CDR2 FQNEAQ (reference sequence). CDR3 nucleotides: TGTTCCAGCAGCCACCCCAGGGGAAAGGAAGATACGCAGTATTTT. Amino acid sequence: CSSSHPRGKEDTQYF.

This rearrangement joins TRBV6-1 to TRBJ1-1; possible D gene TRBD1, 6 bases. The CDR3 consists of 13 residues. Trimming stripped 6 bases from V and 5 bases from J, with 13 bases between. CDR1 MNHNS and CDR2 SASEGT come from the germline V gene. In nucleotides, the CDR3 is TGTGCCAGCAGGGCCACAGGGAATACTGAAGCTTTCTTT. The encoded protein is CASRATGNTEAFF.

The chain employs TRBV29-1 and TRBJ1-2; 7 bases are shared with TRBD1. The CDR3 has 15 residues. Germline trimming cut 5 bases from V and 0 bases from J; bases unmatched to any gene: 9. Germline V gives CDR1 SQVTM, CDR2 ANQGSEA. In nucleotides, the CDR3 is TGCAGCGTTTATTCTAGACAGGGAGCTAACTATGGCTACACCTTC. Amino acid sequence: CSVYSRQGANYGYTF.

The rearrangement joins TRBV4-1 to TRBJ2-1; 8 bases agree with TRBD2. In germline, CDR1 is MGHRA, CDR2 YSYEKL. V lost 2 bases to trimming and J lost 5 bases; unmatched junction nucleotides: 14. The CDR3 sequence is 18 residues long. CDR3 sequence: CASSQLGFRGAGDNEQFF. CDR3 nucleotides: TGCGCCAGCAGCCAATTGGGGTTCCGCGGAGCGGGGGACAATGAGCAGTTCTTC.

Only one count was recorded for this clone. CDR3 residues: CASTGGGNTGELFF. DNA for the CDR3: TGTGCCAGCACCGGGGGGGGGAACACCGGGGAGCTGTTTTTT. V and J are TRBV6-5 and TRBJ2-2, with 8 bases matching TRBD2. Looked up from germline, CDR1 is MNHEY and CDR2 is SVGAGI. V trimming: 7 bases; J trimming: 1 base; junction bases outside the gene matches: 2. The length of the CDR3 is 14 residues.

This clone showed up just a few times. This chain uses TRBV25-1 with TRBJ1-5, with 7 bases fitting TRBD1. Trimming removed 6 bases from V and 7 bases from J; junction bases left unmatched: 9. Germline CDR1 and CDR2: MGHDK and SYGVNS. The CDR3 length is 14 residues. The CDR3 nucleotides read TGTGCCAGCAGCCACCGGGACAGAGGACAGCCCCAGCATTTT. It yields the protein CASSHRDRGQPQHF.

The chain recombines TRBV2 with TRBJ1-1; D gene ambiguous. This CDR3 spans 13 amino acids. Germline lookup yields CDR1 SNHLY and CDR2 FYNNEI. Trimming pared 7 bases from V and 6 bases from J, leaving 15 bases between. The CDR3 nucleotides read TGTGCCAGCACGTTAGGCCCAGGCGCTGAAGCTTTCTTT. Protein: CASTLGPGAEAFF.

The chain links TRBV11-2 to TRBJ2-5, with a possible D match to TRBD2 (6 bases). Matching the DNA end better, TRBJ2-7 makes the J call doubtful. The CDR3 has 12 amino acids. In germline, CDR1 is SGHAT, CDR2 FQNNGV. The CDR3 DNA reads as TGTGCCAGCAGGGCGGGGACCTACGAGCAGTACTTC. Residues: CASRAGTYEQYF.

The chain combines TRBV5-4 with TRBJ1-1; a weak D match, TRBD1 (6 bases). Trimming pared 4 bases from V and 7 bases from J, leaving 17 bases between. CDR1 is SGHNT, CDR2 YYREEE, per germline (reference sequence). The CDR3 extends over 14 amino acids. The CDR3 sequence is CASSPMGGALEAFF. The CDR3, as DNA: TGTGCCAGCAGCCCGATGGGGGGGGCCCTTGAAGCTTTCTTT.

V gene TRBV29-1 combines with J gene TRBJ2-2; tentative D call: TRBD1 (5 bases). The CDR3 spans 13 residues. Trimming stripped 3 bases from V and 5 bases from J, with 10 bases between. The germline CDR1 and CDR2 sequences are SQVTM and ANQGSEA. This CDR3 is CSVDEQVTGELFF. DNA for the CDR3: TGCAGCGTTGATGAACAGGTGACCGGGGAGCTGTTTTTT.

This chain links TRBV5-1 with TRBJ2-3, with a tentative D call TRBD2 (6 bases). Germline V gene lookup returns CDR1 SGHRS and CDR2 YFSETQ. Trimming pared 5 bases from V and 5 bases from J, leaving 15 bases between. CDR3 length: 14 amino acids. CDR3 nucleotide sequence: TGCGCCAGCAGGGCGGCGGGGTTGGTAGATACGCAGTATTTT. This sequence encodes CASRAAGLVDTQYF. Filled out from reference TRBV5-1 and TRBJ2-3, the complete variable domain reads KAGVTQTPRYLIKTRGQQVTLSCSPISGHRSVSWYQQTPGQGLQFLFEYFSETQRNKGNFPGRFSGRQFSNSRSEMNVSTLELGDSALYLCASRAAGLVDTQYFGPGTRLTVL.

This clone was picked up a small number of times. V usage is TRBV19 and J usage is TRBJ2-2; D not resolved. The CDR3 length is 13 residues. Looked up from germline, CDR1 is LNHDA and CDR2 is SQIVND (reference sequence). The ends were cut back, 6 bases at V and 0 bases at J, with 5 bases in the middle. In nucleotides, the CDR3 is TGTGCCAGTAGGCGGCCGAACACCGGGGAGCTGTTTTTT. It is translated as CASRRPNTGELFF.

V is TRBV11-2 and J is TRBJ2-5; maybe TRBD2 (6 bases). Trimming stripped 1 base from V and 1 base from J, with 16 bases between. Germline V gene data show CDR1 as SGHAT and CDR2 as FQNNGV. This CDR3 has 17 amino acids. For the CDR3, the DNA is TGTGCCAGCAGCTTAGGGGGGTCTAGCGTCCGCCAAGAGACCCAGTACTTC. Residues: CASSLGGSSVRQETQYF.

V is TRBV5-4 and J is TRBJ1-3; 9 bases agree with TRBD1. The CDR3 covers 17 residues. V shed 4 bases and J 4 bases; nucleotides not matched to a gene: 12. Germline CDR1 and CDR2: SGHNT and YYREEE (reference sequence). This CDR3 is CASSPSPGTGTGNTIYF. The CDR3 DNA sequence: TGTGCCAGCAGCCCGAGTCCCGGGACAGGGACAGGAAACACCATATATTTT.

This clone appeared once. This rearrangement joins TRBV5-1 to TRBJ1-2; 8 bases agree with TRBD1. Trimming removed 0 bases from V and 8 bases from J; junction bases left unmatched: 6. The V gene's germline CDR1 is SGHRS and CDR2 YFSETQ. The CDR3 totals 14 residues. CDR3 DNA sequence: TGCGCCAGCAGCTTGGGACCGACAGGGGAAGGCTACACCTTC. Its translation is CASSLGPTGEGYTF.